The clone carrying this T cell receptor beta chain was recorded many times. Its target is unknown. The sample belongs to a study of T cell repertoires in cytomegalovirus infection. On the study more broadly: Peptides in the study included HLA-C-restricted and HLA-B-restricted CMV epitopes. Public TCR beta signature analysis indicated the presence of both CMV infection and matching HLA type. Broader study findings: The ex vivo response was dominated by HLA-C-restricted CMV-specific TCR beta clonotypes.

CDR3 length: 13 residues. Germline lookup yields CDR1 MNHEY and CDR2 SMNVEV (reference sequence). Trimming pared 5 bases from V and 4 bases from J, leaving 11 bases between. TCRdb processed the reads anew with MiXCR; each CDR3 protein has one entry. The sample holds some 940,000 distinct CDR3 sequences, roughly 30% seen once. The receptor was derived from a human donor in good health (CMV status not recorded). Some clones in this sample may be carry-over from other donors' samples. The sample was cultured CD8+ T cells from PBMCs, taken from culture after CMV antigen stimulation. The chain uses TRBV27 and TRBJ1-2, with a tentative D call TRBD1 (6 bases). CDR3 in amino acids: CASSPDRIYGYTF. The CDR3 DNA reads TGTGCCAGCAGTCCAGACAGGATCTATGGCTACACCTTC.